This T cell receptor (beta chain) was identified during a study of blood T cell repertoires in COVID-19. Looking at the study overall: The study drew acute and convalescent COVID-19 samples from the United States, Italy and Spain. T cells, B-cell-depleted T cells, or PBMCs provided the cDNA or gDNA that served as material.

The protocol was immunoSEQ multiplex PCR, while the TCRdb copy is restricted to in-frame clones and leaves out a portion. The sample consists of 65,000 to 90,000 clones, around nine tenths of them appearing once. Germline V gives CDR1 GTSNPN, CDR2 SVGIG (reference sequence). This CDR3 region has 13 residues. V lost 3 bases, J lost 4 bases, and 5 bases stayed unmatched. The rearrangement uses TRBV30 and TRBJ2-7; 8 nucleotides agree with TRBD1. This sequence originates from a man aged 25-45 years with acute or convalescent COVID-19. The specimen sequenced was peripheral blood. The CDR3 is CAWRGQGLYEQYF. The DNA of the CDR3 is TGTGCCTGGAGAGGACAGGGACTTTACGAGCAGTACTTC.